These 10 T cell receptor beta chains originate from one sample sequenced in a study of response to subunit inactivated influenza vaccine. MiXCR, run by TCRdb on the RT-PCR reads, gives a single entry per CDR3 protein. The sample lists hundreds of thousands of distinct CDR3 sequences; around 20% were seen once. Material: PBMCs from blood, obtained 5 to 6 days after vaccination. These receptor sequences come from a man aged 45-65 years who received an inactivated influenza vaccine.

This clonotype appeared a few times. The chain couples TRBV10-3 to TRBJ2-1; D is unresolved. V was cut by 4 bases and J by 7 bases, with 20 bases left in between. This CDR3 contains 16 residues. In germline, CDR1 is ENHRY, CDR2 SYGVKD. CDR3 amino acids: CAISAFQRSTFNEQFF. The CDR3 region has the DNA TGTGCCATCAGTGCTTTCCAGCGTTCTACTTTTAATGAGCAGTTCTTC.

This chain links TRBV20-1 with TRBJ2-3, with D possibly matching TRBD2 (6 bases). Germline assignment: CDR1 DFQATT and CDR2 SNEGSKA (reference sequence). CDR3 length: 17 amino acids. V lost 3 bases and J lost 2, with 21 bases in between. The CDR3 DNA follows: TGCAGTGCTAGGGGGTCCGGGAGCGTACTATTCACAGATACGCAGTATTTT. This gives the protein CSARGSGSVLFTDTQYF.

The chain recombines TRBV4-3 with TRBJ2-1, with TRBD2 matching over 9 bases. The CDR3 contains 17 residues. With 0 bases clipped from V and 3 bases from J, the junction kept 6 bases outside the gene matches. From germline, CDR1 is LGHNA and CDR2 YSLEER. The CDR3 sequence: CASSQDGSGGIYNEQFF. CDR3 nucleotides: TGCGCCAGCAGCCAAGATGGAAGCGGGGGGATCTACAATGAGCAGTTCTTC.

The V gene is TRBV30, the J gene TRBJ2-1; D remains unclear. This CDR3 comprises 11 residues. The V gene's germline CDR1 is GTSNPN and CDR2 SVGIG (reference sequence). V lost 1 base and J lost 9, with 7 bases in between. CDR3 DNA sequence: TGTGCCTGGAGTGAGGCGGTTGAGCAGTTCTTC. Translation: CAWSEAVEQFF.

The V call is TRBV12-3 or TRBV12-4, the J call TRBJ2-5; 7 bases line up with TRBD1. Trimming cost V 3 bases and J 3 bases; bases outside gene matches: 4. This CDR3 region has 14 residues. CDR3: CASSLVGQKETQYF. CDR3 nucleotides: TGTGCCAGCAGTTTGGTGGGACAGAAAGAGACCCAGTACTTC.

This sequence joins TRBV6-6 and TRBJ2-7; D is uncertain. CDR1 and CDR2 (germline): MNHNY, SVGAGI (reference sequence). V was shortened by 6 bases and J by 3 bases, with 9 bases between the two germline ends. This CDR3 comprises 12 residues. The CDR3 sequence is CASSRSIYEQYF. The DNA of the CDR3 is TGTGCCAGCAGCCGCAGTATCTACGAGCAGTACTTC.

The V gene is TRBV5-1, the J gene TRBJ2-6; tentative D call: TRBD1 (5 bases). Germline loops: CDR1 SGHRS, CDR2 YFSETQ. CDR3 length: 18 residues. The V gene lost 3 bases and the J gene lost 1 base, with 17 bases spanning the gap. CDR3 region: CASSWPRGQGSGANVLTF. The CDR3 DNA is TGCGCCAGCAGCTGGCCGCGTGGTCAGGGTTCTGGGGCCAACGTCCTGACTTTC. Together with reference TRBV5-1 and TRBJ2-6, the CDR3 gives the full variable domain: KAGVTQTPRYLIKTRGQQVTLSCSPISGHRSVSWYQQTPGQGLQFLFEYFSETQRNKGNFPGRFSGRQFSNSRSEMNVSTLELGDSALYLCASSWPRGQGSGANVLTFGAGSRLTVL.

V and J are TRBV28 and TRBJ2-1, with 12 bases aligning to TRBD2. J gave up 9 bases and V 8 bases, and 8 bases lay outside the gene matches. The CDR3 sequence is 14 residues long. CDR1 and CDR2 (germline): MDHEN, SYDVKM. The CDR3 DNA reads TGTGCCAGCGAGAGACTAGCGGGAGTTCGTGAGCAGTTCTTC. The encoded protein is CASERLAGVREQFF.

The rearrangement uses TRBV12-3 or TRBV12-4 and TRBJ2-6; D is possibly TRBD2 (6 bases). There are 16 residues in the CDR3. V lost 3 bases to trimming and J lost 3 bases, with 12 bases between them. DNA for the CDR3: TGTGCCAGCAGTTTCGGGGGAGGATTTGGGGCCAACGTCCTGACTTTC. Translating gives CASSFGGGFGANVLTF.

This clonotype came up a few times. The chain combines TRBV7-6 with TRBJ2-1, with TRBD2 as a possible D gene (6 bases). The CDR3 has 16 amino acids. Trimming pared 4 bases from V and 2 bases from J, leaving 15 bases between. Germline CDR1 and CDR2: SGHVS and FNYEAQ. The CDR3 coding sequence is TGTGCCAGCAGCTCACTAGCACCCAAAACCTACAATGAGCAGTTCTTC. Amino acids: CASSSLAPKTYNEQFF.